These 20 T cell receptor beta chains share one sample of origin, sequenced in a study of somatic mutations in cytotoxic T cells in rheumatoid arthritis. Profiled with immunoSEQ multiplex PCR; TCRdb holds only in-frame clones, not every one. The table shows roughly 18,000 clones, with 73% occurring only once. Source material: CD8+ T cells sorted from blood. Every receptor here comes from a woman aged 55-69 years in good health.

V is TRBV30 and J is TRBJ1-1; D unresolved. V lost 7 bases and J 1 base, leaving 16 bases between the germline ends. The CDR3 totals 14 residues. Germline V gene lookup returns CDR1 GTSNPN and CDR2 SVGIG (reference sequence). CDR3 loop: CAFLGAHPNTEAFF. The DNA of the CDR3 is TGTGCCTTCCTAGGCGCACATCCGAACACTGAAGCTTTCTTT.

The V and J genes are TRBV11-2 and TRBJ2-1; D is perhaps TRBD1 (5 bases). Germline V gene lookup returns CDR1 SGHAT and CDR2 FQNNGV. V was clipped by 5 bases and J by 0 bases, with 20 bases between them. This CDR3 region has 18 residues. This CDR3 reads CASSPTPWGSYSYNEQFF. Here the CDR3 DNA reads TGTGCCAGCAGCCCCACCCCTTGGGGCAGTTACTCCTACAATGAGCAGTTCTTC.

This chain's CDR3 is CASSRLAGGRSYEQYF. CDR3 nucleotide sequence: TGTGCCAGCAGCCGACTAGCGGGGGGGCGGTCCTACGAGCAGTACTTC. The V gene is TRBV5-5, the J gene TRBJ2-7; 14 bases line up with TRBD2. Trimming removed 4 bases from V and 1 base from J; junction bases left unmatched: 4. The CDR3 loop spans 16 amino acids. Germline V gene data show CDR1 as SGHKS and CDR2 as YYEKEE (reference sequence).

J is TRBJ2-2 and V is TRBV5-4; 7 nucleotides match TRBD1. Trimming removed 1 base from V and 7 bases from J; junction bases left unmatched: 10. The CDR3 covers 16 residues. Per germline, CDR1 SGHNT and CDR2 YYREEE (reference sequence). The CDR3 here is CASSLRGQVTRGELFF. CDR3 DNA sequence: TGTGCCAGCAGCTTGAGGGGGCAAGTTACGCGCGGGGAGCTGTTTTTT.

V usage is TRBV7-9 and J usage is TRBJ2-2; 10 nucleotides match TRBD1. J was trimmed by 6 bases and V by 5 bases; bases with no gene match: 6. Germline lookup yields CDR1 SEHNR and CDR2 FQNEAQ (reference sequence). The CDR3 has 15 amino acids. The CDR3 DNA reads TGTGCCAGCAGCCCAGGGACAGGGGAGCCCGGGGAGCTGTTTTTT. Amino acids: CASSPGTGEPGELFF.

V usage is TRBV27 and J usage is TRBJ1-1; D remains unclear. The CDR3 sequence is 15 residues long. CDR1 is MNHEY, CDR2 SMNVEV, per germline (reference sequence). V lost 1 base, J lost 1 base, and 10 bases lay in between. The CDR3 DNA sequence: TGTGCCAGCAGTTTATTGCAGGCGACGAACACTGAAGCTTTCTTT. As protein: CASSLLQATNTEAFF.

Only a few counts were recorded for this clone. This chain uses TRBV30 with TRBJ1-2; the D is unclear. The CDR3 loop spans 12 amino acids. The V gene lost 2 bases and the J gene lost 5 bases, with 9 bases spanning the gap. Germline V gene lookup returns CDR1 GTSNPN and CDR2 SVGIG (reference sequence). The CDR3 spells CAWSRDTYGYTF. In DNA, the CDR3 is TGTGCCTGGAGTAGAGATACGTATGGCTACACCTTC.

The rearrangement joins TRBV14 to TRBJ1-4; maybe TRBD1 (5 bases). The CDR3 length is 18 residues. CDR1 and CDR2 from the germline V gene are SGHDN and FVKESK. The ends were cut back, 3 bases at V and 3 bases at J, with 20 bases in the middle. This chain's CDR3 is CASSQLDSPRLANEKLFF. CDR3 DNA: TGTGCCAGCAGCCAGTTAGACAGCCCTAGGTTGGCTAATGAAAAACTGTTTTTT.

The chain employs TRBV28 and TRBJ2-1, with 9 bases fitting TRBD2. CDR3 length: 14 residues. Germline CDR1 reads MDHEN; CDR2 reads SYDVKM. V shed 5 bases, J shed 8 bases, and the junction held 7 bases outside the gene matches. This CDR3 reads CASSGTSIGDEQFF. DNA for the CDR3: TGTGCCAGCAGTGGGACTAGCATAGGCGATGAGCAGTTCTTC.

This chain joins TRBV6-4 and TRBJ1-2; weak D call: TRBD1 (5 bases). This CDR3 has 14 residues. CDR1 and CDR2 from the germline V gene are MRHNA and SNTAGT. The ends were cut back, 0 bases at V and 6 bases at J, with 11 bases in the middle. The CDR3 sequence: CASSDSRGADGYTF. Written as DNA, the CDR3 is TGTGCCAGCAGTGACTCACGGGGCGCGGATGGCTACACCTTC.

This chain links TRBV6-1 with TRBJ2-2; 7 bases line up with TRBD2. The ends lost 8 bases at V and 1 base at J; junction bases unmatched: 7. CDR1 is MNHNS and CDR2 is SASEGT in the germline V gene. This CDR3 is 15 amino acids long. The CDR3 is CASSYSGVNTGELFF. In nucleotides, the CDR3 is TGTGCCAGCTCGTACAGCGGGGTGAACACCGGGGAGCTGTTTTTT.

This chain joins TRBV9 and TRBJ1-2, with 12 positions matching TRBD1. The germline CDR1 and CDR2 sequences are SGDLS and YYNGEE. The V and J ends lost 3 bases and 0 bases, in that order; junction bases with no gene match: 6. The CDR3 consists of 17 residues. CDR3 residues: CASSASGTGGTNYGYTF. Written as DNA, the CDR3 is TGTGCCAGCAGCGCGTCTGGGACAGGGGGCACTAACTATGGCTACACCTTC.

The chain carries TRBV5-6 and TRBJ1-3; D call uncertain. Germline assignment: CDR1 SGHDT and CDR2 YYEEEE. V was shortened by 3 bases and J by 10 bases, with 8 bases between the two germline ends. The CDR3 loop spans 11 amino acids. CDR3 loop: CASSSGGTIYF. The DNA for the CDR3 is TGTGCCAGCAGCTCCGGTGGTACCATATATTTT.

The CDR3 region is CASSHRQGGNQPQHF. In DNA, the CDR3 is TGCGCCAGCAGCCATAGACAGGGAGGAAATCAGCCCCAGCATTTT. This chain joins TRBV4-1 and TRBJ1-5; 7 bases are a match to TRBD1. The CDR3 is 15 amino acids. The ends lost 3 bases at V and 4 bases at J; junction bases unmatched: 6. Germline V gene sequence: CDR1 MGHRA, CDR2 YSYEKL.

The gene calls are TRBV5-5 and TRBJ1-3; D unresolved. Trimming pared 1 base from V and 0 bases from J, leaving 14 bases between. This CDR3 has 17 amino acids. Germline CDR1 and CDR2: SGHKS and YYEKEE (reference sequence). CDR3 sequence (DNA): TGTGCCAGCAGCTTGCATAACCCCGAGAGCTCTGGAAACACCATATATTTT. Its translation: CASSLHNPESSGNTIYF.

The J gene is TRBJ1-5, the V gene TRBV15, with D tentatively TRBD1 (6 bases). CDR1 is LNHNV and CDR2 is YYDKDF in the germline V gene (reference sequence). Trimming pared 8 bases from V and 0 bases from J, leaving 11 bases between. The CDR3 is 14 amino acids. The CDR3 DNA reads TGTGCCACCGGGGGCTTGGATAGCAATCAGCCCCAGCATTTT. This translates into CATGGLDSNQPQHF.

The genes are TRBV10-3 and TRBJ1-5; 7 bases agree with TRBD1. After removal of 1 base from V and 5 bases from J, the junction contained 14 bases not matched to a gene. This CDR3 has 18 residues. Germline CDR1 is ENHRY and CDR2 is SYGVKD. The CDR3 region has the DNA TGTGCCATCAGTGAGTTGGGGGACCGACAGGGAGGGTATCAGCCCCAGCATTTT. Amino acids: CAISELGDRQGGYQPQHF.

The chain combines TRBV7-8 with TRBJ2-1, with 7 positions matching TRBD1. CDR3 length: 13 residues. CDR1 is SGHVS and CDR2 is FQNEAQ in the germline V gene. V trimming: 4 bases; J trimming: 7 bases; junction bases outside the gene matches: 4. CDR3 bases: TGTGCCAGCAGCTGGACAGGCCGAAATGAGCAGTTCTTC. Protein sequence: CASSWTGRNEQFF.

The rearrangement joins TRBV12-5 to TRBJ2-2; D perhaps matches TRBD1 (6 bases). The CDR3 has 16 residues. V was pared by 5 bases and J by 4 bases, with 17 bases between. CDR1 and CDR2 from the germline V gene are LGHNT and FRNRAP. CDR3 nucleotides: TGTGCTAGTGGTATACCGGGACAAGGATTCACCGGGGAGCTGTTTTTT. The encoded protein is CASGIPGQGFTGELFF.

The V call is TRBV5-1, the J call TRBJ2-7; D call uncertain. The length of the CDR3 is 14 residues. Trimming pared 2 bases from V and 1 base from J, leaving 10 bases between. CDR1 and CDR2 from the germline V gene are SGHRS and YFSETQ. The CDR3 coding sequence is TGCGCCAGCAGCTTCGGCGGAATGTCCTACGAGCAGTACTTC. It yields the protein CASSFGGMSYEQYF.